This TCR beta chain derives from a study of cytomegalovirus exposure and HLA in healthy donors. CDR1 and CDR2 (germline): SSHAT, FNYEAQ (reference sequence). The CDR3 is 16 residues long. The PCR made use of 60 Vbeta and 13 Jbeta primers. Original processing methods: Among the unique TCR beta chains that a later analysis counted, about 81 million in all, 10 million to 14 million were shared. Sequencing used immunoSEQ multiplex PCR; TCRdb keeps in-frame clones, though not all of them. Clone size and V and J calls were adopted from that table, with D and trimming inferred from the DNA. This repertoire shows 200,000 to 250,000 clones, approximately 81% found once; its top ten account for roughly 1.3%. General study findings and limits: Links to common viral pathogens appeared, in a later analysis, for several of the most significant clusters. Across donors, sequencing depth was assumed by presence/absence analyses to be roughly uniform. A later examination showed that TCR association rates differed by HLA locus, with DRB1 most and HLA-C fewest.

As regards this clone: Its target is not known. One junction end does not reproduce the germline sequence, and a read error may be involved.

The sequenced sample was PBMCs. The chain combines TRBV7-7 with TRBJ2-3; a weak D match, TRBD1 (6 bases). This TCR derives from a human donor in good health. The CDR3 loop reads CASSLATGPSTDTQYF. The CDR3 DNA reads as TGTGCTAGCAGCTTAGCGACAGGTCCGAGCACAGATACGCAGTATTTT.